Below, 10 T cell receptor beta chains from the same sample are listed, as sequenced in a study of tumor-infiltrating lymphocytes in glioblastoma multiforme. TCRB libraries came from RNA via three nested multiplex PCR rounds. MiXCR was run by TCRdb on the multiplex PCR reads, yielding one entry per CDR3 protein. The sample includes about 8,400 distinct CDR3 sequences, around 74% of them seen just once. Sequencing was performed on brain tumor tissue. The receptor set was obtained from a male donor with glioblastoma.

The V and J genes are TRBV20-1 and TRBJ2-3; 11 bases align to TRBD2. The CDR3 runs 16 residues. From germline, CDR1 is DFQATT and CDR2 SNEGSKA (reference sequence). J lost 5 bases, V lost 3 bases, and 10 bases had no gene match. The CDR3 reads CSASRPGLAGEDTQYF. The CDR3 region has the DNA TGCAGTGCTAGTCGCCCCGGACTAGCGGGTGAAGATACGCAGTATTTT.

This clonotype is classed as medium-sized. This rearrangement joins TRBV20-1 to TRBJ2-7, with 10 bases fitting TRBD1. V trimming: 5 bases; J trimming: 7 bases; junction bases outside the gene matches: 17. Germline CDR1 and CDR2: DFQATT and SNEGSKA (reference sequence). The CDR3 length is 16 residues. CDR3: CSASDRGQGVWGEQYF. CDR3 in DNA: TGCAGTGCTTCTGACAGGGGGCAAGGCGTATGGGGGGAGCAGTACTTC.

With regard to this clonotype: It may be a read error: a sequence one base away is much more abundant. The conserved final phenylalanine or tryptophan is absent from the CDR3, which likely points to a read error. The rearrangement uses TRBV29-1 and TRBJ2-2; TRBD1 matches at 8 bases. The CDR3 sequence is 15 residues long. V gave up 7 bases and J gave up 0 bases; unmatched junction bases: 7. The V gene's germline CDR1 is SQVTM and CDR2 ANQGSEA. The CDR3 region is CSAWVQGANTGELFY. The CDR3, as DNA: TGCAGCGCTTGGGTACAGGGGGCGAACACCGGGGAGCTGTTTTAT.

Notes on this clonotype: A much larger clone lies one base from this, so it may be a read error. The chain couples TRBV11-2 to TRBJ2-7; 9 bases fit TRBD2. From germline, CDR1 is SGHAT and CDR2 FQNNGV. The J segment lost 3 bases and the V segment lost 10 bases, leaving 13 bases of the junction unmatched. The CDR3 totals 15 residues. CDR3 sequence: CAIDARAGGLYEQYF. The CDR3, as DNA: TGTGCCATCGACGCGAGAGCGGGAGGTCTCTACGAGCAGTACTTC.

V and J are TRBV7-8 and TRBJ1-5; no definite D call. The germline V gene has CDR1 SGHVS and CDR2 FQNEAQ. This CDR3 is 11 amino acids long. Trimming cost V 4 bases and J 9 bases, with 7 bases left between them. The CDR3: CASSSLGPQHF. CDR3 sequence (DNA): TGTGCCAGCAGCTCCCTTGGGCCCCAGCATTTT.

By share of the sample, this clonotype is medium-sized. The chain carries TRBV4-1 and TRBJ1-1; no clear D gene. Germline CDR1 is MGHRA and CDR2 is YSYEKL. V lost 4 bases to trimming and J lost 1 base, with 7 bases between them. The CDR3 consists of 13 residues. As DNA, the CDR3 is TGCGCCAGCAGCCGGCGGGAGAACACTGAAGCTTTCTTT. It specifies CASSRRENTEAFF.

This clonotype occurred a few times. CDR3 nucleotide sequence: TGTGCCAGCAGACCAGGGGAGGGCTGGGCGCAAAACATTCAGTACTTC. It codes for CASRPGEGWAQNIQYF. V gene TRBV6-5 combines with J gene TRBJ2-4; the D gene is possibly TRBD2 (7 bases). Between the trimmed V and J ends, which lost 6 bases and 5 bases, there was a span of 20 bases. CDR1 and CDR2 from the germline V gene are MNHEY and SVGAGI. CDR3 length equals 16 residues.

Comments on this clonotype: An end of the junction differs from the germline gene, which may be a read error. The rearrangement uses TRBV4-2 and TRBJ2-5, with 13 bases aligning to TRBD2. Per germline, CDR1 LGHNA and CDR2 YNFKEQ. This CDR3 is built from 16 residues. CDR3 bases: TGTGCCACCAGCCAGGGGACTAGCGGGGCCCAAGAGACCCAGTACTTC. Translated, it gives CATSQGTSGAQETQYF.

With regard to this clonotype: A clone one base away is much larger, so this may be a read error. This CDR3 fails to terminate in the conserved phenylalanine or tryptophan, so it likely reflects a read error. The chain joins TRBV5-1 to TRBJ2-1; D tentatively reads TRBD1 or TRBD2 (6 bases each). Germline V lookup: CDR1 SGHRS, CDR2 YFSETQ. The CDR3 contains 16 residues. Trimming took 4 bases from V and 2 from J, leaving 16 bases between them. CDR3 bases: TGCGCCAGCAGCCCCTCGTCGGGGGCGCCCTACAATGAGCAGTTCTTA. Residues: CASSPSSGAPYNEQFL.

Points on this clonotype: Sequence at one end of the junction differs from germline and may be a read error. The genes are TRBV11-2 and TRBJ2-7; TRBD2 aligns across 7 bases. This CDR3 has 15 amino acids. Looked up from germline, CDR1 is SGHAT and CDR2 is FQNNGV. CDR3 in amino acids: CVSSSGGEGLGEQYF. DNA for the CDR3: TGTGTCAGCAGCTCTGGGGGGGAGGGCCTAGGCGAGCAGTACTTC. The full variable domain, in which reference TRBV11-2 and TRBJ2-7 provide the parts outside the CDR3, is EAGVAQSPRYKIIEKRQSVAFWCNPISGHATLYWYQQILGQGPKLLIQFQNNGVVDDSQLPKDRFSAERLKGVDSTLKIQPAKLEDSAVYLCVSSSGGEGLGEQYFGPGTRLTVT.